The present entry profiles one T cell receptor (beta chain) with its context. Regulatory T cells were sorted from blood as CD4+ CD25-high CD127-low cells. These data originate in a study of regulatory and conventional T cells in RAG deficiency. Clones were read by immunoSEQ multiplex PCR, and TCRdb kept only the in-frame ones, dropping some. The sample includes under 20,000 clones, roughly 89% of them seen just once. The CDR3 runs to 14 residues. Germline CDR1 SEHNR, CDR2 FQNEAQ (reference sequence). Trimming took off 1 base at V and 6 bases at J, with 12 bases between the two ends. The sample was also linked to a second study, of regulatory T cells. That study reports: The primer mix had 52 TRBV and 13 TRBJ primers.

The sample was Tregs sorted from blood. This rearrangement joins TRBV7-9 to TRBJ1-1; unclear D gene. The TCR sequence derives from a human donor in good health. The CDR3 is CASSLGRIYPEAFF. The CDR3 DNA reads TGTGCCAGCAGCTTAGGACGGATCTATCCTGAAGCTTTCTTT.